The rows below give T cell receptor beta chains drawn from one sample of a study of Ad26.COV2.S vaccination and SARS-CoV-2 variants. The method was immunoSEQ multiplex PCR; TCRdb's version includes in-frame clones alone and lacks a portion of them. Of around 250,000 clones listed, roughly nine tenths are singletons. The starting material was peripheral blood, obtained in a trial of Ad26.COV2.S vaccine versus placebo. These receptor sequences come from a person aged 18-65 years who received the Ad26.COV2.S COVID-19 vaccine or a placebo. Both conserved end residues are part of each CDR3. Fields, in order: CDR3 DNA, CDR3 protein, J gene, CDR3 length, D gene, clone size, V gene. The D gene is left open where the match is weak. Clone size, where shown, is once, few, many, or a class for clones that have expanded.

cdr3_nt: TGTGCCAGCAGCTCATGGAGTCAGGGGCAAGAGACCCAGTACTTC
cdr3_aa: CASSSWSQGQETQYF
j_call: TRBJ2-5
cdr3_length: 15
d_call: NA
clone_size: NA
v_call: TRBV7-9

cdr3_nt: TGTGCCAGCAGCGTAGATCTGGGACCGTTCGACGAGCAGTACTTC
cdr3_aa: CASSVDLGPFDEQYF
j_call: TRBJ2-7
cdr3_length: 15
d_call: NA
clone_size: NA
v_call: TRBV9

cdr3_nt: TGTGCCAGCAGTTCCGGGACAGGGTCCAATCAGCCCCAGCATTTT
cdr3_aa: CASSSGTGSNQPQHF
j_call: TRBJ1-5
cdr3_length: 15
d_call: TRBD1
clone_size: NA
v_call: TRBV6-2/TRBV6-3

cdr3_nt: TGCAGTGCCCGACAGCACACTGAAGCTTTCTTT
cdr3_aa: CSARQHTEAFF
j_call: TRBJ1-1
cdr3_length: 11
d_call: NA
clone_size: NA
v_call: TRBV20-1

cdr3_nt: TGTGCCAGCTCTAATAACAGGGGGCGAGGAAGCAATCAGCCCCAGCATTTT
cdr3_aa: CASSNNRGRGSNQPQHF
j_call: TRBJ1-5
cdr3_length: 17
d_call: TRBD1
clone_size: NA
v_call: TRBV18

cdr3_nt: TGCGCCAGCAGCCAAACGAAAAATGAGCAGTTCTTC
cdr3_aa: CASSQTKNEQFF
j_call: TRBJ2-1
cdr3_length: 12
d_call: NA
clone_size: NA
v_call: TRBV4-1

cdr3_nt: TGTGCCAGCAGCTACCCCCAAGGGGGGGTTCTAATCATGAACACTGAAGCTTTCTTT
cdr3_aa: CASSYPQGGVLIMNTEAFF
j_call: TRBJ1-1
cdr3_length: 19
d_call: NA
clone_size: once
v_call: TRBV6-6

cdr3_nt: TGTGCCAGCAGCCGCACAACGGCCAGCACAGATACGCAGTATTTT
cdr3_aa: CASSRTTASTDTQYF
j_call: TRBJ2-3
cdr3_length: 15
d_call: NA
clone_size: NA
v_call: TRBV11-2

cdr3_nt: TGTGCCAGCAGCCCGACGGGAGGTTATGGCTACACCTTC
cdr3_aa: CASSPTGGYGYTF
j_call: TRBJ1-2
cdr3_length: 13
d_call: NA
clone_size: once
v_call: TRBV7-2

cdr3_nt: TGTGCCAGCAGCTCCCGGGGCGGACCGTATGGCTACACCTTC
cdr3_aa: CASSSRGGPYGYTF
j_call: TRBJ1-2
cdr3_length: 14
d_call: NA
clone_size: NA
v_call: TRBV7-2

cdr3_nt: TGTGCCAGCAGCTTGCTAGCGGGGGGCAGCACAGATACGCAGTATTTT
cdr3_aa: CASSLLAGGSTDTQYF
j_call: TRBJ2-3
cdr3_length: 16
d_call: TRBD2
clone_size: NA
v_call: TRBV7-3

cdr3_nt: TGTGCCAGCAGCTTGGACAGCAGCACAGATACGCAGTATTTT
cdr3_aa: CASSLDSSTDTQYF
j_call: TRBJ2-3
cdr3_length: 14
d_call: NA
clone_size: few
v_call: TRBV5-4

cdr3_nt: TGTGCCACCAGTGATTTGAAGCGGGGTTTTGGTGAAGAGACCCAGTACTTC
cdr3_aa: CATSDLKRGFGEETQYF
j_call: TRBJ2-5
cdr3_length: 17
d_call: TRBD2
clone_size: NA
v_call: TRBV24-1

cdr3_nt: TGTGCCAGCAGCCGCCTCTGGAGTCTCTCCTACGAGCAGTACTTC
cdr3_aa: CASSRLWSLSYEQYF
j_call: TRBJ2-7
cdr3_length: 15
d_call: NA
clone_size: NA
v_call: TRBV27

cdr3_nt: TGTGCCAGCAGTAATAGCAAGAGCACAGATACGCAGTATTTT
cdr3_aa: CASSNSKSTDTQYF
j_call: TRBJ2-3
cdr3_length: 14
d_call: NA
clone_size: few
v_call: TRBV9

cdr3_nt: TGTGCCAGCAGCCCCGACACCTTTTACAATGAGCAGTTCTTC
cdr3_aa: CASSPDTFYNEQFF
j_call: TRBJ2-1
cdr3_length: 14
d_call: NA
clone_size: once
v_call: TRBV11-2

cdr3_nt: TGTGCTAGTGGTCCTGGTGTACAGGGTGGGAGCCGGGGGGCGGACACTGAAGCTTTCTTT
cdr3_aa: CASGPGVQGGSRGADTEAFF
j_call: TRBJ1-1
cdr3_length: 20
d_call: NA
clone_size: NA
v_call: TRBV12-5

cdr3_nt: TGTGCCAGCAGCTTAGAAGGCGGGGGGTACAATGAGCAGTTCTTC
cdr3_aa: CASSLEGGGYNEQFF
j_call: TRBJ2-1
cdr3_length: 15
d_call: TRBD2
clone_size: NA
v_call: TRBV7-2

cdr3_nt: TGTGCCAGCAGTGATTTGCAGACGCAGTATTTT
cdr3_aa: CASSDLQTQYF
j_call: TRBJ2-3
cdr3_length: 11
d_call: NA
clone_size: NA
v_call: TRBV2

cdr3_nt: TGCGCCAGCAGCCCAGGGACCCGGGGGCGGAGCGGGACCCAGTACTTC
cdr3_aa: CASSPGTRGRSGTQYF
j_call: TRBJ2-5
cdr3_length: 16
d_call: NA
clone_size: NA
v_call: TRBV4-1

cdr3_nt: TGTGCCAGCAGTTTCATAAACAATGAGCAGTTCTTC
cdr3_aa: CASSFINNEQFF
j_call: TRBJ2-1
cdr3_length: 12
d_call: NA
clone_size: NA
v_call: TRBV27

cdr3_nt: TGTGCCAGCAGTTACTCTCCGACAGGAGTGAACACTGAAGCTTTCTTT
cdr3_aa: CASSYSPTGVNTEAFF
j_call: TRBJ1-1
cdr3_length: 16
d_call: NA
clone_size: NA
v_call: TRBV6-5

cdr3_nt: TGTGCCAGCAGTGAAGCGGGGGTCCGGAATCAGCCCCAGCATTTT
cdr3_aa: CASSEAGVRNQPQHF
j_call: TRBJ1-5
cdr3_length: 15
d_call: NA
clone_size: once
v_call: TRBV6-1

cdr3_nt: TGTGCCAGCAGCTTAGCGGGGGGTTTCACAGATACGCAGTATTTT
cdr3_aa: CASSLAGGFTDTQYF
j_call: TRBJ2-3
cdr3_length: 15
d_call: NA
clone_size: NA
v_call: TRBV7-6

cdr3_nt: TGTGCCAGCTCACCGACCGACTATGAAAAACTGTTTTTT
cdr3_aa: CASSPTDYEKLFF
j_call: TRBJ1-4
cdr3_length: 13
d_call: NA
clone_size: once
v_call: TRBV18

cdr3_nt: TGTGCCAGCTTCCGGGACCCACGGGGTGAGCAGTTCTTC
cdr3_aa: CASFRDPRGEQFF
j_call: TRBJ2-1
cdr3_length: 13
d_call: NA
clone_size: NA
v_call: TRBV5-4

cdr3_nt: TGTGCCAGCACCCCAATGGACAGTCTCTCTGGAAACACCATATATTTT
cdr3_aa: CASTPMDSLSGNTIYF
j_call: TRBJ1-3
cdr3_length: 16
d_call: NA
clone_size: NA
v_call: TRBV6-6